The rows below give T cell receptor beta chains drawn from one sample of a study of blood T cell repertoires in COVID-19. The method was immunoSEQ multiplex PCR; TCRdb's version includes in-frame clones alone and lacks a portion of them. The sample shows 330,000 or so clones, around 87% of them seen only once. The sample consisted of PBMCs or T cells enriched from blood (not recorded which). These receptors originate from a middle-aged man in a cohort exposed to, infected with or recovered from COVID-19 (not recorded which). Both conserved end residues are part of each CDR3. D genes are given only for firm matches. Clone size appears in some rows only: once, few, many, or a class for an expanded clone.

d_gene,j_gene,abundance,v_gene,CDR3nt,CDR3aa
TRBD1,TRBJ2-1,NA,TRBV3-1/TRBV3-2,TGTGCCAGCAGCCAAGATCAGGGGGAAAGGACTCCTCAGTTCTTC,CASSQDQGERTPQFF
NA,TRBJ2-1,NA,TRBV29-1,TGCAGCGTGGCGGACACGCTACGCGATGAGCAGTTCTTC,CSVADTLRDEQFF
TRBD2,TRBJ2-3,NA,TRBV5-4,TGTGCCAGCAGCTTGGTCCTAGCGGGAGCCCGTGGACACACAGATACGCAGTATTTT,CASSLVLAGARGHTDTQYF
TRBD1,TRBJ2-3,NA,TRBV4-1,TGCGCCAGCAGCCAAACCGGGACAGGGGTCGCAGATACGCAGTATTTT,CASSQTGTGVADTQYF
TRBD2,TRBJ2-3,NA,TRBV2,TGTGCCAGCAGTGATTTGGGACTAGCGAGCACAGATACGCAGTATTTT,CASSDLGLASTDTQYF
NA,TRBJ1-1,few,TRBV7-9,TGTGCCAGCAGCTTAGTAAGGGGGAACACTGAAGCTTTCTTT,CASSLVRGNTEAFF
NA,TRBJ1-3,NA,TRBV27,TGTGCCAGCAGTGGGCACGGCGGAAACACCATATATTTT,CASSGHGGNTIYF
TRBD1,TRBJ2-4,NA,TRBV19,TGTGCCAGTAGCTGGGACAGGGGGCCCGAAAACATTCAGTACTTC,CASSWDRGPENIQYF
TRBD2,TRBJ2-5,NA,TRBV3-1/TRBV3-2,TGTGCCAGCAGCCAGGGCGGGAGGGCCTTAGAGACCCAGTACTTC,CASSQGGRALETQYF
NA,TRBJ1-6,NA,TRBV18,TGTGCCAGCTCAACGGGACAATCACCCCTCCACTTT,CASSTGQSPLHF
NA,TRBJ1-1,NA,TRBV20-1,TGCAGTGCTAGAGGACAGGTAGAAGCTTTCTTT,CSARGQVEAFF
TRBD2,TRBJ2-7,NA,TRBV29-1,TGCAGCGTGGGTAGCGGGAGAAACTACGAGCAGTACTTC,CSVGSGRNYEQYF
NA,TRBJ2-3,once,TRBV7-6,TGTGCCAGCAGTATTACGGGACACACAGATACGCAGTATTTT,CASSITGHTDTQYF
TRBD2,TRBJ2-1,NA,TRBV5-4,TGTGCCAGCAGCTGGGGCGGGGGGTCCAATGAGCAGTTCTTC,CASSWGGGSNEQFF
TRBD2,TRBJ2-1,NA,TRBV6-4,TGTGCCAGCAGTGACTCGACTAGCGGGAGAGGGAATGAGCAGTTCTTC,CASSDSTSGRGNEQFF
NA,TRBJ2-7,NA,TRBV30,TGTGCCTGGAGGGGGGGACGCGGGCAGTACTTC,CAWRGGRGQYF
TRBD1,TRBJ1-2,NA,TRBV28,TGTGCCAGCTCCGTGGGACAGAGCTATGGCTACACCTTC,CASSVGQSYGYTF
TRBD2,TRBJ2-1,NA,TRBV19,TGTGCCAGTAGTAGAAGAGGATATCAGCGGGAGGGACTGGGTGAGCAGTTCTTC,CASSRRGYQREGLGEQFF
TRBD1,TRBJ2-7,NA,TRBV19,TGTGCCAGTAGTATACCGGGACAGGGCTACGAGCAGTACTTC,CASSIPGQGYEQYF
TRBD1,TRBJ1-2,NA,TRBV20-1,TGCAGTGCTAGTTCAGGGACAGGATATGGCTACACCTTC,CSASSGTGYGYTF
NA,TRBJ2-3,NA,TRBV7-2,TGTGCCAGCGGACTTCCGACCCCGATTACGCAGTATTTT,CASGLPTPITQYF
TRBD2,TRBJ2-1,NA,TRBV2,TGTGCCAGCGACCCAGCGGGAGGATACAATGAGCAGTTCTTC,CASDPAGGYNEQFF
TRBD2,TRBJ2-7,many,TRBV6-1,TGTGCCAGCAGTGATAATGGACTAGCGGGAGTCTTTTTGTCCTACGAGCAGTACTTC,CASSDNGLAGVFLSYEQYF
NA,TRBJ1-1,NA,TRBV18,TGTGCCAGCTCAATAGGAGGGACTGAAGCTTTCTTT,CASSIGGTEAFF
TRBD1,TRBJ2-1,NA,TRBV18,TGTGCCAGCTCAAGCGACAGGGGACGGAATGAGCAGTTCTTC,CASSSDRGRNEQFF
TRBD2,TRBJ2-1,NA,TRBV4-1,TGCGCCAGCAGCCAAGTAACTAGCGGGAGGCTTGAGCAGTTCTTC,CASSQVTSGRLEQFF
TRBD1,TRBJ2-1,NA,TRBV3-1/TRBV3-2,TGTGCCAGCAGCCGGACAGGAAAGACCTACAATGAGCAGTTCTTC,CASSRTGKTYNEQFF
TRBD1,TRBJ2-5,NA,TRBV11-3,TGTGCCAGCAGCTCGTCAGGGGGCGAGGAGACCCAGTACTTC,CASSSSGGEETQYF
NA,TRBJ1-2,NA,TRBV7-8,TGTGCCAGCAGCTTAGAAGGGGGTTGGGGCTACACCTTC,CASSLEGGWGYTF
NA,TRBJ1-1,NA,TRBV10-3,TGTGCCATCAGTGAGATGGGGCAGTTATTTGAAGCTTTCTTT,CAISEMGQLFEAFF
NA,TRBJ2-1,NA,TRBV9,TGTGCCAGCAGCGGGAGTTACAATGAGCAGTTCTTC,CASSGSYNEQFF
TRBD2,TRBJ2-1,NA,TRBV27,TGTGCCAGCAGTTTTCGGGGGGACAATGAGCAGTTCTTC,CASSFRGDNEQFF
TRBD2,TRBJ2-2,once,TRBV5-1,TGCGCCAGCAGAGTTAGCGGGGCCGGGGAGCTGTTTTTT,CASRVSGAGELFF
TRBD2,TRBJ2-2,NA,TRBV11-3,TGTGCCAGCAGCCAGGGACTAGCTTCCGGGGAGCTGTTTTTT,CASSQGLASGELFF
NA,TRBJ2-3,NA,TRBV14,TGTGCCAGCAGCCAAGCTCGTCACAGGGGCACAGATACGCAGTATTTT,CASSQARHRGTDTQYF
NA,TRBJ1-3,NA,TRBV7-2,TGTGCCAGCAGTCCACAGGATTCTGGAAACACCATATATTTT,CASSPQDSGNTIYF
NA,TRBJ2-7,few,TRBV9,TGTGCCAGCATGGTTCTGGGAGACGAGCAGTACTTC,CASMVLGDEQYF
TRBD1,TRBJ2-1,NA,TRBV9,TGTGCCAGCAGCGTTAGGGACAGGGGGGGACATGAGCAGTTCTTC,CASSVRDRGGHEQFF
TRBD2,TRBJ2-7,few,TRBV7-9,TGTGCCAGCAGCTTAAGGACTAGCGGGAGGGACGAGCAGTACTTC,CASSLRTSGRDEQYF
TRBD2,TRBJ2-1,NA,TRBV15,TGTGCCACCAGCAGAGAACGTGCGGGAGGAGGCAATGAGCAGTTCTTC,CATSRERAGGGNEQFF
NA,TRBJ2-1,NA,TRBV11-3,TGTGCCAGCAGCTTAGATCGAGGCCATGAGCAGTTCTTC,CASSLDRGHEQFF
NA,TRBJ1-1,NA,TRBV5-1,TGCGCCAGCAGCTTGATCGGACAGTTGAACACTGAAGCTTTCTTT,CASSLIGQLNTEAFF
TRBD1,TRBJ1-1,NA,TRBV19,TGTGCCAGTAAGGAGGGGGCGCCTGACACTGAAGCTTTCTTT,CASKEGAPDTEAFF
TRBD1,TRBJ1-2,NA,TRBV5-1,TGCGCCAGCAGAATTTTACAGGGGGCGCGCAGCTACACCTTC,CASRILQGARSYTF
TRBD2,TRBJ2-5,NA,TRBV6-5,TGTGCCAGCAGGACTAGCATTAAAGAGACCCAGTACTTC,CASRTSIKETQYF
TRBD1,TRBJ1-5,once,TRBV10-3,TGTGCCATCAGTGAGGACAGGGGAAGTCAGCCCCAGCATTTT,CAISEDRGSQPQHF
TRBD2,TRBJ2-3,NA,TRBV5-1,TGCGCCAGCAGCTTGTCTAGCGGGAGTATTACCACAGATACGCAGTATTTT,CASSLSSGSITTDTQYF
TRBD2,TRBJ2-1,NA,TRBV11-3,TGTGCCAGCAGCCAGACTAGCGGGAGGGAGTATGAGCAGTTCTTC,CASSQTSGREYEQFF
TRBD1,TRBJ2-7,NA,TRBV7-9,TGTGCCAGCAGCTCCTCGGGACAGTCCTTCGCCTACGAGCAGTACTTC,CASSSSGQSFAYEQYF
NA,TRBJ1-2,NA,TRBV27,TGTGCCAGCAGTCCCCTGACAGTCGCCCATGGCTACACCTTC,CASSPLTVAHGYTF
TRBD2,TRBJ2-1,NA,TRBV7-2,TGTGCCAGCAGCCGCACTAGCGGGACTAACAATGAGCAGTTCTTC,CASSRTSGTNNEQFF
NA,TRBJ2-7,NA,TRBV6-5,TGTGCCAGCAGGCTCTCCGGGAGTACTGAGAGGGAGCAGTACTTC,CASRLSGSTEREQYF
NA,TRBJ2-7,NA,TRBV10-3,TGTGCCATCAGTGCTAGTCGCTACGAGCAGTACTTC,CAISASRYEQYF
NA,TRBJ1-2,NA,TRBV7-9,TGTGCCAGCAGCTTCGACAGTTCCTATGGCTACACCTTC,CASSFDSSYGYTF
TRBD2,TRBJ2-7,NA,TRBV27,TGTGCCAGCAGTCCGACTAGCGGGAGGGTCCACGAGCAGTACTTC,CASSPTSGRVHEQYF
NA,TRBJ2-3,NA,TRBV30,TGTGCCTGGAACAGATTCGGCGCAGATACGCAGTATTTT,CAWNRFGADTQYF
TRBD2,TRBJ2-3,NA,TRBV5-1,TGCGCCAGCAGCTTGGGTCTAGCGGATTACACAGATACGCAGTATTTT,CASSLGLADYTDTQYF
NA,TRBJ2-3,NA,TRBV28,TGTGCCAGCAGTTCCCCGAACCGGCTAGATTTCACAGATACGCAGTATTTT,CASSSPNRLDFTDTQYF
NA,TRBJ1-4,NA,TRBV10-3,TGTGCCATCAGTGTTGCAGGGTCAGAAAAACTGTTTTTT,CAISVAGSEKLFF
TRBD1,TRBJ1-2,NA,TRBV28,TGTGCCAGCAGTTTATCTAGGGGGCGCGACTATGGCTACACCTTC,CASSLSRGRDYGYTF